This is a list of T cell receptor beta chains from one sample in a study of blood T cell repertoires in COVID-19. TCRdb's copy holds only in-frame clones and misses some; the assay was immunoSEQ multiplex PCR. The sample lists some 200,000 clones, 92% occurring once. Sequencing used peripheral blood. The receptors here all came from a man aged 30-40 years with acute or convalescent COVID-19. CDR3s include the opening cysteine and the closing phenylalanine or tryptophan. A D gene is named only where the DNA matches it firmly.

D,J,V,DNA,CDR3
-,TRBJ2-6,TRBV5-4,TGTGCCAGCAGCTTGGCGGGAAGCTCTGGGGCCAACGTCCTGACTTTC,CASSLAGSSGANVLTF
-,TRBJ2-7,TRBV29-1,TGCAGCGCCCTCAGGGGGGTGGACGAGCAGTACTTC,CSALRGVDEQYF
TRBD1,TRBJ1-3,TRBV4-1,TGCGCCAGCAGCCAATCGTACAGGGGGCTAAACACCATATATTTT,CASSQSYRGLNTIYF
TRBD1,TRBJ1-2,TRBV3-1/TRBV3-2,TGTGCCAGCAGCCAAGCGCGGGACAGAGGCTATGGCTACACCTTC,CASSQARDRGYGYTF
TRBD1,TRBJ1-4,TRBV5-4,TGTGCCAGCAGCCCCGCCGGGACAGGGGATGAAAAACTGTTTTTT,CASSPAGTGDEKLFF
TRBD1,TRBJ2-5,TRBV5-4,TGTGCCAGCAGTAAGGACAGGGCCCAGGGGGAGACCCAGTACTTC,CASSKDRAQGETQYF
-,TRBJ1-4,TRBV18,TGTGCCAGCTCACCAGGGAGTGAAAAACTGTTTTTT,CASSPGSEKLFF
-,TRBJ2-2,TRBV18,TGTGCCAGCTCACCACCGACTGGGACCGGGGAGCTGTTTTTT,CASSPPTGTGELFF
TRBD1,TRBJ1-2,TRBV2,TGTGCCAGCACCGGACAGGGGGTTGACTATGGCTACACCTTC,CASTGQGVDYGYTF
-,TRBJ1-2,TRBV13,TGTGCCAGCAGCTACCGGTCGGGGGTTGGCTACACCTTC,CASSYRSGVGYTF
-,TRBJ1-5,TRBV7-9,TGTGCCAGCAGCTTATCGTGGGGGGATCAGCCCCAGCATTTT,CASSLSWGDQPQHF